The next 24 T cell receptor beta chains were all read from a single sample in a study of CD8+CD57+ T cells in acquired aplastic anemia. Genomic DNA provided the template from which TCR beta VDJ and CDR3 profiles were obtained. TCRdb reanalysed the reads using MiXCR and keeps one entry per CDR3 protein. The sample shows 150,000 to 200,000 distinct CDR3 sequences, 40% to 55% of them seen only once. The authors sequenced patients whose flow cytometry had shown CD8+CD57+ cell expansion. Specimen: sorted CD4+, CD8+, or CD8+CD57+ T cells (not recorded which) from PBMCs. These receptors all stem from a human donor with aplastic anemia.

This clonotype was seen just once. The chain employs TRBV25-1 and TRBJ2-7, with D perhaps matching TRBD1 (5 bases). V shed 6 bases and J shed 2 bases, with 17 bases lying between them. The CDR3 is 15 amino acids. Germline V CDR1 and CDR2: MGHDK, SYGVNS. This chain's CDR3 is CASSRQSQGPYEQYF. The DNA of the CDR3 is TGTGCCAGCAGCCGACAGTCGCAGGGTCCCTACGAGCAGTACTTC.

This clonotype occurred many times. V usage is TRBV4-3 and J usage is TRBJ1-4; D might be TRBD1 (6 bases). The CDR3 length is 16 residues. V gave up 0 bases and J gave up 7 bases, with 15 bases separating them. Germline loops: CDR1 LGHNA, CDR2 YSLEER. This CDR3 is CASSQDLHRASEKLFF. CDR3 nucleotide sequence: TGCGCCAGCAGCCAAGATCTACACAGGGCTTCTGAAAAACTGTTTTTT.

V is TRBV11-3 and J is TRBJ2-7; maybe TRBD2 (5 bases). The CDR3 contains 13 residues. Germline V gene sequence: CDR1 SGHNT, CDR2 YENEEA. V lost 3 bases, J lost 9 bases, and 15 bases lay in between. CDR3 sequence (DNA): TGTGCCAGCAGCTTGGCTGGGCTGGCGGGGCAGTACTTC. Protein sequence: CASSLAGLAGQYF.

The V and J genes are TRBV25-1 and TRBJ2-7, with unresolved D. There are 11 residues in the CDR3. Germline assignment: CDR1 MGHDK and CDR2 SYGVNS. V dropped 0 bases and J dropped 6 bases, with 3 bases sitting between them. DNA for the CDR3: TGTGCCAGCAGTGAATATGTCGAGCAGTACTTC. Its translation is CASSEYVEQYF.

J is TRBJ1-1 and V is TRBV6-2 or TRBV6-3; no firm D call. V dropped 0 bases and J dropped 0 bases, with 14 bases sitting between them. The CDR3 totals 17 residues. Germline V lookup: CDR1 MNHEY, CDR2 SVGEGT. For the CDR3, the DNA is TGTGCCAGCAGTTACTCTTCGGTTCAGATCATGAACACTGAAGCTTTCTTT. As protein: CASSYSSVQIMNTEAFF.

The chain links TRBV29-1 to TRBJ1-3; a weak D match, TRBD1 (5 bases). Trimming pared 6 bases from V and 2 bases from J, leaving 17 bases between. This CDR3 contains 15 residues. Germline loops: CDR1 SQVTM, CDR2 ANQGSEA. CDR3 nucleotides: TGCAGCGTCCGAGACGATGTGGGGCCTGGAAACACCATATATTTT. Protein product: CSVRDDVGPGNTIYF.

In this sample, this clonotype turned up many times. The chain recombines TRBV3-1 with TRBJ1-2, with 9 bases identical to TRBD1. The V gene end was trimmed by 1 base and the J gene end by 13 bases; junction bases not matched to a gene: 13. CDR1 is LGHDT, CDR2 YNNKEL, per germline (reference sequence). The length of the CDR3 is 15 residues. DNA for the CDR3: TGTGCCAGCAGCCAAGGCTGGGGGGGACAGGGTTCAGGCACCTTC. This encodes CASSQGWGGQGSGTF.

The rearrangement uses TRBV15 and TRBJ2-5; TRBD2 is a possible D gene (6 bases). The V gene's germline CDR1 is LNHNV and CDR2 YYDKDF (reference sequence). V dropped 5 bases and J dropped 5 bases, with 12 bases sitting between them. This CDR3 is built from 13 residues. DNA for the CDR3: TGTGCCACCAGCGCGGGGTCCTGGGAGACCCAGTACTTC. Translation gives CATSAGSWETQYF.

This clonotype was detected ten times or more. A read error may account for a junction end that differs from germline. The chain employs TRBV7-8 and TRBJ2-1; D may correspond to TRBD1 or TRBD2 (5 bases each). CDR1 is SGHVS, CDR2 FQNEAQ, per germline. This CDR3 comprises 12 residues. The CDR3 sequence is CASSLWGNGQFF. As DNA, the CDR3 is TGTGCCAGCAGCTTATGGGGGAATGGGCAGTTCTTC.

The sample holds many counts of this clonotype. The chain couples TRBV6-2 or TRBV6-3 to TRBJ1-6; D unresolved. The CDR3 consists of 13 residues. Trimming left V 1 base short and J 5 bases short, with 3 bases between. Germline assignment: CDR1 MNHEY and CDR2 SVGEGT. Written as DNA, the CDR3 is TGTGCCAGCAGTTACTACGATAATTCACCCCTCCACTTT. It translates to CASSYYDNSPLHF.

The chain recombines TRBV2 with TRBJ2-6, with a weak D call TRBD2 (5 bases). V shed 2 bases and J shed 2 bases, with 10 bases lying between them. Germline assignment: CDR1 SNHLY and CDR2 FYNNEI. The CDR3 is 16 residues long. The CDR3 here is CASSEWTVTGANVLTF. In DNA, the CDR3 is TGTGCCAGCAGTGAATGGACTGTTACTGGGGCCAACGTCCTGACTTTC.

This clonotype was picked up many times. This chain links TRBV19 with TRBJ1-1; 9 positions match TRBD1. The V segment lost 6 bases and the J segment 1 base; nucleotides outside the gene matches: 9. The CDR3 length is 16 residues. Germline-derived CDR1 and CDR2 are LNHDA and SQIVND (reference sequence). The CDR3 sequence is CASRRGPGQGNTEAFF. The CDR3 DNA is TGTGCCAGTAGGCGAGGACCGGGACAGGGGAACACTGAAGCTTTCTTT. The full variable domain, completed using reference TRBV19 and TRBJ1-1, is DGGITQSPKYLFRKEGQNVTLSCEQNLNHDAMYWYRQDPGQGLRLIYYSQIVNDFQKGDIAEGYSVSREKKESFPLTVTSAQKNPTAFYLCASRRGPGQGNTEAFFGQGTRLTVV.

V gene TRBV5-5 combines with J gene TRBJ2-4; D possibly corresponds to TRBD1 (6 bases). The CDR3 extends over 12 amino acids. The ends were cut back, 4 bases at V and 12 bases at J, with 14 bases in the middle. CDR1 and CDR2 (germline): SGHKS, YYEKEE (reference sequence). The CDR3 protein is CASSPEGDTQYF. CDR3 nucleotides: TGTGCCAGCAGCCCGGAAGGGGACACTCAGTACTTC.

This clonotype was seen at least ten times. This chain uses TRBV24-1 with TRBJ2-3, with D perhaps being TRBD1 or TRBD2 (5 bases each). The CDR3 spans 13 residues. V was clipped by 9 bases and J by 2 bases, with 11 bases between them. Germline CDR1 and CDR2: KGHDR and SFDVKD. CDR3 DNA sequence: TGTGCCACCTCCCGGGGCCTCACAGATACGCAGTATTTT. Amino acids: CATSRGLTDTQYF.

This clonotype has only one observation. This chain links TRBV2 with TRBJ1-5, with 9 bases that match TRBD1. V shed 8 bases, J shed 2 bases, and the junction held 7 bases outside the gene matches. This CDR3 contains 15 residues. Per the germline V gene, CDR1 is SNHLY and CDR2 is FYNNEI. The CDR3 spells CASGLQGARNQPQHF. The CDR3 region has the DNA TGTGCCAGCGGCCTACAGGGGGCACGCAATCAGCCCCAGCATTTT.

This clonotype was observed at least ten times. The genes are TRBV5-8 and TRBJ2-5, with TRBD2 as a possible D gene (5 bases). The ends were cut back, 3 bases at V and 2 bases at J, with 8 bases in the middle. Germline V gene data show CDR1 as SGHTS and CDR2 as YDEGEE. The CDR3 totals 13 residues. The CDR3 nucleotides are TGTGCCAGCAGCTCCGGGGTTCAAGAGACCCAGTACTTC. This encodes CASSSGVQETQYF.

In this sample, this clonotype turned up many times. The DNA for the CDR3 is TGTGCCAGCAGTCAGGTTTACAATGAGCAGTTCTTC. It translates to CASSQVYNEQFF. The rearrangement joins TRBV6-2 or TRBV6-3 to TRBJ2-1; the D is unclear. Trimming cost V 5 bases and J 4 bases, with 6 bases left between them. The V gene's germline CDR1 is MNHEY and CDR2 SVGEGT. This CDR3 has 12 residues.

This clonotype occurred many times. The J gene is TRBJ2-1, the V gene TRBV19, with a tentative D call TRBD2 (7 bases). Trimming took off 0 bases at V and 1 base at J, with 10 bases between the two ends. Per germline, CDR1 LNHDA and CDR2 SQIVND (reference sequence). This CDR3 comprises 16 residues. The CDR3 DNA sequence: TGTGCCAGTAGTATAGAAGGGGGGGGGTCCTACAATGAGCAGTTCTTC. Protein sequence: CASSIEGGGSYNEQFF.

V usage is TRBV5-1 and J usage is TRBJ2-4; D gene uncertain. The CDR3 runs 14 residues. The germline V and J ends were trimmed by 5 bases and 5 bases, with 14 bases remaining between them. Germline lookup yields CDR1 SGHRS and CDR2 YFSETQ. Here the CDR3 reads CASSDAGSQNIQYF. The CDR3 nucleotides are TGCGCCAGCAGTGATGCCGGGTCCCAAAACATTCAGTACTTC.

The table lists this clonotype with a few counts. The chain recombines TRBV5-1 with TRBJ1-2; D might be TRBD1 (6 bases). CDR1 and CDR2 (germline): SGHRS, YFSETQ. Trimming shortened V by 2 bases and J by 3 bases, and 14 bases separated the two germline ends. This CDR3 has 15 amino acids. The DNA for the CDR3 is TGCGCCAGCAGCTTAGGGGGGGCGGAGGACTATGGCTACACCTTC. Translated: CASSLGGAEDYGYTF.

This chain connects TRBV20-1 to TRBJ2-3; tentative D call: TRBD2 (6 bases). Germline CDR1 reads DFQATT; CDR2 reads SNEGSKA (reference sequence). CDR3 length: 13 residues. V lost 2 bases, J lost 2 bases, and 8 bases lay in between. CDR3 in amino acids: CSARILATDTQYF. CDR3 coding DNA: TGCAGTGCTAGAATACTAGCCACAGATACGCAGTATTTT.

The sample holds many counts of this clonotype. CDR3: CASSWGQETYGYTF. DNA for the CDR3: TGCGCCAGCAGCTGGGGACAGGAGACCTATGGCTACACCTTC. The rearrangement links TRBV5-1 to TRBJ1-2; 8 bases fit TRBD1. The CDR3 extends over 14 amino acids. V lost 3 bases, J lost 4 bases, and 5 bases stayed unmatched. Germline-derived CDR1 and CDR2 are SGHRS and YFSETQ.

This clonotype appeared many times. This rearrangement joins TRBV12-5 to TRBJ2-5; no clear D. The CDR3 consists of 12 residues. Germline V gene sequence: CDR1 LGHNT, CDR2 FRNRAP. The V end was cut by 5 bases, the J end by 1 base, with 5 bases between. This CDR3 is CASGPAQETQYF. The CDR3 DNA follows: TGTGCTAGTGGTCCGGCCCAAGAGACCCAGTACTTC.

The chain combines TRBV11-1 with TRBJ1-1; no clear D gene. V gave up 4 bases and J gave up 1 base, with 10 bases separating them. The CDR3 has 14 residues. Germline V CDR1 and CDR2: SGHAT, FQDESV (reference sequence). The CDR3 nucleotides read TGTGCCAGCAGCTCGTGGGCTGAGAACACTGAAGCTTTCTTT. Translating gives CASSSWAENTEAFF.